Below, one T cell receptor beta chain is given with its context. Its antigen remains unidentified. The PCR employed 60 Vbeta primers together with 13 Jbeta primers. Sequencing was performed with immunoSEQ multiplex PCR; in TCRdb, only in-frame clones are kept and a portion is missing. Here the sample spans some 130,000 clones, around 72% being singletons. CDR1 and CDR2 (germline): MNHEY, SVGAGI. V lost 6 bases to trimming and J lost 1 base; unmatched junction nucleotides: 4. The CDR3 is 14 amino acids. This record belongs to a study of cytomegalovirus exposure and HLA in healthy donors. Study-wide findings and caveats: Across HLA loci, a later analysis found differing TCR association rates, with DRB1 most and HLA-C fewest. The study recorded 150 to 200 TCR beta chains that were cytomegalovirus-associated.

This receptor was obtained from a woman in her late teens or twenties in good health and CMV-seronegative. The chain uses TRBV6-5 and TRBJ1-1; 8 nucleotides agree with TRBD1. Specimen: PBMCs. The CDR3 nucleotides read TGTGCCAGCAGCCGGACAGGGAGGAACACTGAAGCTTTCTTT. Protein sequence: CASSRTGRNTEAFF.